The 28 T cell receptor beta chains presented below share a single source sample, sequenced in a study of T cell responses to AZD1222 COVID-19 vaccine. Produced via immunoSEQ multiplex PCR; TCRdb's table is partial and in-frame only. The profile shows roughly 140,000 clones, roughly 94% of them singletons. The sequencing used peripheral blood, collected on day 0 of AZD1222 vaccination. The receptor source for this set is an adult in good health.

V usage is TRBV28 and J usage is TRBJ1-2; the D gene is possibly TRBD1 (6 bases). With 6 bases removed from V and 5 bases from J, the gap between germline ends came to 16 bases. This CDR3 is 14 amino acids long. The germline CDR1 and CDR2 sequences are MDHEN and SYDVKM. CDR3 DNA: TGTGCCAGCAGGATAGCCGGGACAAAATATGGCTACACCTTC. As protein: CASRIAGTKYGYTF.

V usage is TRBV6-5 and J usage is TRBJ1-1; D remains unclear. CDR1 and CDR2 from the germline V gene are MNHEY and SVGAGI. Trimming cost V 0 bases and J 0 bases, with 8 bases left between them. The length of the CDR3 is 15 residues. This CDR3 is CASSYSRQLNTEAFF. The CDR3 nucleotides are TGTGCCAGCAGTTACTCACGCCAGTTGAACACTGAAGCTTTCTTT.

The rearrangement links TRBV27 to TRBJ2-5; D may be TRBD1 (6 bases). Germline V gene lookup returns CDR1 MNHEY and CDR2 SMNVEV (reference sequence). This CDR3 comprises 16 residues. The V gene lost 10 bases and the J gene lost 3 bases, with 24 bases spanning the gap. The chain's CDR3 is CATSKGELSYKETQYF. The CDR3 DNA reads as TGTGCCACCAGCAAGGGGGAATTATCTTATAAAGAGACCCAGTACTTC.

The rearrangement links TRBV5-4 to TRBJ1-1, with D unresolved. The CDR3 totals 14 residues. Germline V gene data show CDR1 as SGHNT and CDR2 as YYREEE (reference sequence). The V end was cut by 1 base, the J end by 0 bases, with 7 bases between. The CDR3 sequence is CASSLFVMNTEAFF. The DNA for the CDR3 is TGTGCCAGCAGCTTGTTTGTCATGAACACTGAAGCTTTCTTT.

The rearrangement uses TRBV2 and TRBJ1-4, with TRBD1 matching 8 bases. The CDR3 has 17 residues. Unmatched junction bases numbered 19, after V lost 9 bases and J lost 7 bases. The germline gives CDR1 SNHLY, CDR2 FYNNEI. The CDR3 protein is CASLWGQVSTRGEKLFF. The CDR3 DNA follows: TGTGCCAGTCTTTGGGGACAGGTCTCCACCAGGGGTGAAAAACTGTTTTTT.

The V and J genes are TRBV6-4 and TRBJ2-2, with D possibly TRBD1 on 6 matching bases. CDR1 is MRHNA, CDR2 SNTAGT, per germline. There are 15 residues in the CDR3. The V and J ends lost 6 bases and 2 bases respectively, with 13 bases between them. The CDR3 reads CASSETGGNTGELFF. In DNA form, the CDR3 reads TGTGCCAGCAGCGAGACAGGTGGCAACACCGGGGAGCTGTTTTTT.

The chain combines TRBV7-2 with TRBJ1-5; D not resolved. The CDR3 extends over 13 amino acids. CDR1 is SGHTA, CDR2 FQGNSA, per germline. V lost 5 bases and J 4 bases, leaving 9 bases between the germline ends. CDR3 sequence reads: CASSPTQNQPQHF. The CDR3 bases are TGTGCCAGCAGCCCCACCCAGAATCAGCCCCAGCATTTT. Full variable domain (missing parts from reference TRBV7-2 and TRBJ1-5): GAGVSQSPSNKVTEKGKDVELRCDPISGHTALYWYRQSLGQGLEFLIYFQGNSAPDKSGLPSDRFSAERTGGSVSTLTIQRTQQEDSAVYLCASSPTQNQPQHFGDGTRLSIL.

The chain employs TRBV7-2 and TRBJ1-6; weak D call: TRBD1 (5 bases). The CDR3 covers 19 residues. CDR1 is SGHTA, CDR2 FQGNSA, per germline. Trimming removed 3 bases from V and 0 bases from J, with 18 bases in between. The CDR3 loop is CASSLRPGSFSSYNSPLHF. The DNA for the CDR3 is TGTGCCAGCAGCTTGCGACCAGGGAGCTTTAGCTCCTATAATTCACCCCTCCACTTT.

The V call is TRBV2, the J call TRBJ1-1; D gene unclear. There are 14 residues in the CDR3. V dropped 6 bases and J dropped 0 bases, with 11 bases sitting between them. Germline V lookup: CDR1 SNHLY, CDR2 FYNNEI. The CDR3 here is CASRKTDLNTEAFF. In DNA, the CDR3 is TGTGCCAGCAGAAAAACAGATTTGAACACTGAAGCTTTCTTT.

The genes are TRBV7-9 and TRBJ1-2; a possible D gene is TRBD1 (6 bases). V was clipped by 4 bases and J by 2 bases, with 23 bases between them. CDR3 size: 18 residues. Germline V CDR1 and CDR2: SEHNR, FQNEAQ (reference sequence). CDR3 in amino acids: CASSSHQGLRDTNYGYTF. Written as DNA, the CDR3 is TGTGCCAGCAGCTCCCACCAAGGACTCCGGGACACCAACTATGGCTACACCTTC.

This clone was seen just once. V usage is TRBV7-2 and J usage is TRBJ2-3; TRBD2 matches 8 bases. Germline trimming cut 0 bases from V and 0 bases from J; bases unmatched to any gene: 8. Looked up from germline, CDR1 is SGHTA and CDR2 is FQGNSA. CDR3 length equals 18 residues. The CDR3 sequence: CASSLARWRGASTDTQYF. The CDR3, as DNA: TGTGCCAGCAGCTTAGCGCGGTGGCGGGGGGCGAGCACAGATACGCAGTATTTT. Using reference TRBV7-2 and TRBJ2-3 for the parts outside the CDR3, the full variable domain is GAGVSQSPSNKVTEKGKDVELRCDPISGHTALYWYRQSLGQGLEFLIYFQGNSAPDKSGLPSDRFSAERTGGSVSTLTIQRTQQEDSAVYLCASSLARWRGASTDTQYFGPGTRLTVL.

In regard to this clone: An end of the junction does not agree with germline; a read error may underlie this. The V gene is TRBV28, the J gene TRBJ1-4; D gene uncertain. CDR1 and CDR2 (germline): MDHEN, SYDVKM. The CDR3 length is 11 residues. Written as DNA, the CDR3 is TGCGGGAGCGGGCGAAATGAAAAACTGTTTTTT. Its translation: CGSGRNEKLFF.

The V gene is TRBV10-1, the J gene TRBJ2-1, with 10 bases lining up with TRBD1. V lost 5 bases and J lost 8; bases outside the gene matches: 15. The germline CDR1 and CDR2 sequences are WNHNN and SYGVQD (reference sequence). The CDR3 has 17 residues. The CDR3 coding sequence is TGCGCCAGCAGTATCTATATCGACAGGGGGCCTAGCGATGAGCAGTTCTTC. Translating it yields CASSIYIDRGPSDEQFF.

The chain has TRBV7-6 and TRBJ2-3, with D possibly called TRBD1 or TRBD2 (5 bases each). V dropped 5 bases and J dropped 3 bases, with 18 bases sitting between them. The CDR3 is made up of 16 amino acids. CDR1 is SGHVS and CDR2 is FNYEAQ in the germline V gene. CDR3 nucleotides: TGTGCCAGCAGCCGGAGTTCGGGGCGCGGGACAGATACGCAGTATTTT. Protein sequence: CASSRSSGRGTDTQYF.

This chain connects TRBV10-1 to TRBJ2-7; D possibly corresponds to TRBD2 (6 bases). Trimming cost V 3 bases and J 2 bases, with 11 bases left between them. The CDR3 is made up of 14 amino acids. Germline V gene lookup returns CDR1 WNHNN and CDR2 SYGVQD (reference sequence). The CDR3 region is CASSENSGTYEQYV. The CDR3 region has the DNA TGCGCCAGCAGTGAAAATAGCGGAACCTACGAGCAGTACGTC.

The count of this clone is one. This chain joins TRBV7-8 and TRBJ2-7, with 7 positions matching TRBD2. The germline V gene encodes CDR1 SGHVS and CDR2 FQNEAQ. Trimming took 1 base from V and 6 from J; bases not matched to a gene: 12. The CDR3 consists of 16 residues. This CDR3 is CASSLDARGEQAEQYV. CDR3 bases: TGTGCCAGCAGCTTAGATGCCCGGGGGGAGCAGGCCGAGCAGTACGTC.

This clone occurred a few times. The rearrangement joins TRBV7-3 to TRBJ2-7; 8 bases match TRBD1. This CDR3 is 15 amino acids long. The junction had 10 bases not matched to a gene; V was cut back by 5 bases and J by 4 bases. Germline V CDR1 and CDR2: SGHTA, FQGTGA. The CDR3, as DNA: TGTGCCAGCAGCCCCCCCCCGGACAGGGCTTACGAGCAGTACGTC. It specifies CASSPPPDRAYEQYV.

The rearrangement uses TRBV19 and TRBJ1-1, with TRBD1 as a possible D gene (5 bases). This CDR3 is built from 14 residues. Germline-derived CDR1 and CDR2 are LNHDA and SQIVND (reference sequence). V lost 3 bases and J 9 bases, leaving 17 bases between the germline ends. The CDR3 nucleotides read TGTGCCAGTAGTATCCCTACGTCAGGGCGCAAAGCTTTCTTT. This translates into CASSIPTSGRKAFF. Looking up the rest from reference TRBV19 and TRBJ1-1 gives the full variable domain: DGGITQSPKYLFRKEGQNVTLSCEQNLNHDAMYWYRQDPGQGLRLIYYSQIVNDFQKGDIAEGYSVSREKKESFPLTVTSAQKNPTAFYLCASSIPTSGRKAFFGQGTRLTVV.

V usage is TRBV6-2 or TRBV6-3 and J usage is TRBJ1-1; tentatively, D is TRBD1 (6 bases). The germline V gene has CDR1 MNHEY and CDR2 SVGEGT. There are 13 residues in the CDR3. V was cut by 4 bases and J by 6 bases, with 12 bases left in between. The CDR3 DNA reads as TGTGCCAGCAGTTCCCTGGGGGGCTCTGAAGCTTTCTTT. This gives the protein CASSSLGGSEAFF.

The gene calls are TRBV28 and TRBJ2-3, with 8 nucleotides matching TRBD1. The junction had 10 bases not matched to a gene; V was cut back by 2 bases and J by 6 bases. Germline V gene sequence: CDR1 MDHEN, CDR2 SYDVKM. The CDR3 totals 16 residues. CDR3 DNA sequence: TGTGCCAGCAGTTTACAGGGGGCATATAGTAGGGATACGCAGTATTTT. Its translation: CASSLQGAYSRDTQYF.

The chain employs TRBV19 and TRBJ2-1; 10 nucleotides align to TRBD1. The V gene end was trimmed by 3 bases and the J gene end by 6 bases; junction bases not matched to a gene: 8. Germline V CDR1 and CDR2: LNHDA, SQIVND (reference sequence). The CDR3 extends over 16 amino acids. CDR3 sequence: CASSIGTGVGLNEQFF. CDR3 nucleotides: TGTGCCAGTAGTATCGGGACAGGGGTCGGGCTCAATGAGCAGTTCTTC. Using reference TRBV19 and TRBJ2-1 for the parts outside the CDR3, the full variable domain is DGGITQSPKYLFRKEGQNVTLSCEQNLNHDAMYWYRQDPGQGLRLIYYSQIVNDFQKGDIAEGYSVSREKKESFPLTVTSAQKNPTAFYLCASSIGTGVGLNEQFFGPGTRLTVL.

The chain recombines TRBV12-3 or TRBV12-4 with TRBJ2-3; D is unclear. The CDR3 is made up of 13 amino acids. Trimming stripped 10 bases from V and 2 bases from J, with 13 bases between. The CDR3 DNA reads TGTGCCACCACAAACTACTACACAGATACGCAGTATTTT. Amino acids: CATTNYYTDTQYF.

The chain links TRBV10-2 to TRBJ1-3; tentatively, D is TRBD1 (5 bases). Deletions cut 6 bases from V and 6 bases from J, with 12 bases between. Looked up from germline, CDR1 is WSHSY and CDR2 is SAAADI. This CDR3 is built from 13 residues. The CDR3 DNA reads as TGCGCCAGCAGACCGGGACCAGAAAACACCATATATTTT. Translating gives CASRPGPENTIYF.

The count of this clone is one. This sequence joins TRBV2 and TRBJ2-3; D gene unclear. The CDR3 is made up of 12 amino acids. V lost 7 bases to trimming and J lost 1 base, with 6 bases between them. Germline V CDR1 and CDR2: SNHLY, FYNNEI. In DNA, the CDR3 is TGTGCCAGCAACGGAGGCACAGATACGCAGTATTTT. As protein: CASNGGTDTQYF.

V gene TRBV2 combines with J gene TRBJ2-3; D ambiguous. The V and J ends lost 8 bases and 6 bases respectively, with 12 bases between them. The CDR3 runs 12 residues. The germline V gene has CDR1 SNHLY and CDR2 FYNNEI. The CDR3 DNA follows: TGTGCCAGCGCTGAGGCTGCGGATACGCAGTATTTT. Translation gives CASAEAADTQYF.

In nucleotides, the CDR3 is TGCGCCAGCAGCCAAGAACAGCACTCCTACAATGAGCAGTTCTTC. Translation gives CASSQEQHSYNEQFF. The chain is built from TRBV4-1 and TRBJ2-1; D unclear. With 0 bases removed from V and 0 bases from J, the gap between germline ends came to 6 bases. CDR1 is MGHRA and CDR2 is YSYEKL in the germline V gene. This CDR3 is built from 15 residues.

V usage is TRBV11-1 and J usage is TRBJ2-1, with TRBD1 identical over 10 bases. V shed 3 bases, J shed 7 bases, and the junction held 9 bases outside the gene matches. CDR1 SGHAT and CDR2 FQDESV come from the germline V gene (reference sequence). CDR3 length: 16 amino acids. The CDR3 loop reads CASSLGGTGVVNEQFF. The DNA of the CDR3 is TGTGCCAGCAGCTTGGGGGGGACAGGGGTTGTTAATGAGCAGTTCTTC.

The CDR3 nucleotides are TGTGCCAGCAGTTCGCTTGGTACTGAAGCTTTCTTT. Translation gives CASSSLGTEAFF. This rearrangement joins TRBV27 to TRBJ1-1; D unclear. The CDR3 runs to 12 residues. V was shortened by 4 bases and J by 5 bases, with 8 bases between the two germline ends. Germline values: CDR1 MNHEY, CDR2 SMNVEV (reference sequence).